This T cell receptor beta chain was documented in a study of blood T cell repertoires in COVID-19. Sequencing was performed with immunoSEQ multiplex PCR; in TCRdb, only in-frame clones are kept and a portion is missing. The table lists about 310,000 clones, roughly 90% of them singletons. Germline CDR1 is MNHEY and CDR2 is SMNVEV (reference sequence). The CDR3 sequence is 15 residues long. Trimming took 5 bases from V and 7 from J; bases not matched to a gene: 7. Specimen: PBMCs or T cells enriched from blood (not recorded which). The V and J genes are TRBV27 and TRBJ2-1; 11 bases match TRBD1. The receptor was isolated from a woman aged 18-29 years who had recovered from COVID-19. Here the CDR3 DNA reads TGTGCCAGCAGTGGGGGGACAGGGGGTGAGAATGAGCAGTTCTTC. It yields the protein CASSGGTGGENEQFF.